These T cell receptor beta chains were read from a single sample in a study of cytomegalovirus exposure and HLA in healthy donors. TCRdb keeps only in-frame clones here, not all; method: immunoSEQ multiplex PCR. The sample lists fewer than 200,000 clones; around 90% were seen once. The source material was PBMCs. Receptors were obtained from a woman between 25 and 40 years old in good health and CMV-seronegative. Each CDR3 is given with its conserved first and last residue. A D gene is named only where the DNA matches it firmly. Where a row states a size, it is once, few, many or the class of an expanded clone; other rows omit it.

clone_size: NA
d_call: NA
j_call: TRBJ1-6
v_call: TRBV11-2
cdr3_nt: TGTGCCAGCAGCTCGAGGAGGCCCTATAATTCACCCCTCCACTTT
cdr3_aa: CASSSRRPYNSPLHF

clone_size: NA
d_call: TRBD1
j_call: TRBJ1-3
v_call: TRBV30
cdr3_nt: TGTGCCTGTGGCGCGGGGACAGGTCGGGGGGCTGGAAACACCATATATTTT
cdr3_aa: CACGAGTGRGAGNTIYF

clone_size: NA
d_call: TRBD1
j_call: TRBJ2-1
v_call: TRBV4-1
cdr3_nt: TGCGCCAGCACGGGTTCCGGGACAGGGTGGAATGAGCAGTTCTTC
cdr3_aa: CASTGSGTGWNEQFF

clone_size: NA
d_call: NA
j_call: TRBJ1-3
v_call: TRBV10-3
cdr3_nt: TGTGCCATCAGTGAGGGACAGCATGGAAACACCATATATTTT
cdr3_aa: CAISEGQHGNTIYF

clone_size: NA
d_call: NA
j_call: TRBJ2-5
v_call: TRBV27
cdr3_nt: TGTGCCAGCCGTCCCCGGCGCGAACCAGGGGAGACCCAGTACTTC
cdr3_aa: CASRPRREPGETQYF

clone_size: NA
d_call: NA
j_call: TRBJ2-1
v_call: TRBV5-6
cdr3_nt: TGTGCCAGCAGCTTGTGGAGGAGGTCCTACAATGAGCAGTTCTTC
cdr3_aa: CASSLWRRSYNEQFF

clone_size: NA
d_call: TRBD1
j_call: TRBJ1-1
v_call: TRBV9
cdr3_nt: TGTGCCAGCAGCGTACGACAGGGTGGCAGGGGGCTTACTGAAGCTTTCTTT
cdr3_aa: CASSVRQGGRGLTEAFF

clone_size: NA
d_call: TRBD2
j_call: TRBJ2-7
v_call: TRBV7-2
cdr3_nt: TGTGCCAGCAGCTTAGGAGCGGGGGGTTTCTCCTACGAGCAGTACTTC
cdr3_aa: CASSLGAGGFSYEQYF

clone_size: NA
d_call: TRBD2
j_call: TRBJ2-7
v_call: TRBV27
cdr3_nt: TGTGCCAGCAGTTTCTTCGGGGCTAGCGGGAGCCACGAGCAGTACTTC
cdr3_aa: CASSFFGASGSHEQYF

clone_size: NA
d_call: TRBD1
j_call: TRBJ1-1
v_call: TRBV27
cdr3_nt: TGTGCCAGCAGTGCCAACAGGGGATGGAACACTGAAGCTTTCTTT
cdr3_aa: CASSANRGWNTEAFF

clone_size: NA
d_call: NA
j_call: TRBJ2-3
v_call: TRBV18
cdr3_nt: TGTGCCAGCTCACGGCAGGGGGGAGTCGGCACAGATACGCAGTATTTT
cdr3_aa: CASSRQGGVGTDTQYF

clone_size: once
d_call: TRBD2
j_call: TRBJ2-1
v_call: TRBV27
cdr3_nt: TGTGCCAGCAGTTTATTCCCCGGACTAGCGGGAGGCTCCTACAATGAGCAGTTCTTC
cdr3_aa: CASSLFPGLAGGSYNEQFF

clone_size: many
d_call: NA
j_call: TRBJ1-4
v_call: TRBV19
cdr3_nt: TGTGCCAGTAGTATGGTGGGGAGGAAACTGTTTTTT
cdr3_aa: CASSMVGRKLFF

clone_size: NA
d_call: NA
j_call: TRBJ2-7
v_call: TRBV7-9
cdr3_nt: TGTGCCAGCAGCTTAGCTTCAGGAGGCGACTACGAGCAGTACTTC
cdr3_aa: CASSLASGGDYEQYF

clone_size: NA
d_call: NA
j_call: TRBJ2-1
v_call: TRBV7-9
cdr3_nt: TGTGCCAGCAGCTTAGTGGGAGTGGATCATGAGCAGTTCTTC
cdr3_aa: CASSLVGVDHEQFF

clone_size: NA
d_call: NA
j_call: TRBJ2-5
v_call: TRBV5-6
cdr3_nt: TGTGCCAGCAGCTTGGGCAGGGGTCAAAAAGAGACCCAGTACTTC
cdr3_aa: CASSLGRGQKETQYF

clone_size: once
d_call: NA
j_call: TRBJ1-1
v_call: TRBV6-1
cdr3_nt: TGTGCCAGCACCGACGGGGTCACTGAAGCTTTCTTT
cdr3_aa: CASTDGVTEAFF

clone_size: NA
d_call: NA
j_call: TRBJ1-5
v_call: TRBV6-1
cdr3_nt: TGTGCCAGCAGTGAAGTGGGGCCCGGGGAGGTGTATCAGCCCCAGCATTTT
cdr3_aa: CASSEVGPGEVYQPQHF

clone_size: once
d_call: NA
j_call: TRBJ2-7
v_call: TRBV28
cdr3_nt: TGTGCCAGCAGTTTAAGAGGCGATTACGAGCAGTACTTC
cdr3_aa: CASSLRGDYEQYF

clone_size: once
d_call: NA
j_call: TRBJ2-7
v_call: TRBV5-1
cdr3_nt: TGCGCCAGCAGAGGTCAGGCTGAGGGTTACGAGCAGTACTTC
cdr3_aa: CASRGQAEGYEQYF

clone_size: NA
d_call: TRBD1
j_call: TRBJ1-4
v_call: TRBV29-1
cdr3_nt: TGCAGCGTGGGGCCAACCAGGGGGCTACATGAAAAACTGTTTTTT
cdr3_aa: CSVGPTRGLHEKLFF

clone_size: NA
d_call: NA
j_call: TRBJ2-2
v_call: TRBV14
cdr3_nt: TGTGCCAGCAGCCACAGGGCCAAGGCCGGGGAGCTGTTTTTT
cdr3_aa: CASSHRAKAGELFF

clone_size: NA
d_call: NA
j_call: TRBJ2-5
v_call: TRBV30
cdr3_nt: TGTGCCTGGATGAGAACAGGGCTTCGTGGAGAGCAGTACTTC
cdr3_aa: CAWMRTGLRGEQYF

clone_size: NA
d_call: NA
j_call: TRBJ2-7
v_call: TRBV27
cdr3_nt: TGTGCCAGCAGGGACAGAACCTACGAGCAGTACTTC
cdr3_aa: CASRDRTYEQYF

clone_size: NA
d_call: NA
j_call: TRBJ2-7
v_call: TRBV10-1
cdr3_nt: TGCGCCAGCAGCACAGGGAGCTCCTACGAGCAGTACTTC
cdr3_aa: CASSTGSSYEQYF

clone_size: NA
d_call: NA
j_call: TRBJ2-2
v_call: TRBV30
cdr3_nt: TGTGCCTGGAGTCAGAAGAACACCGGGGAGCTGTTTTTT
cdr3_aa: CAWSQKNTGELFF

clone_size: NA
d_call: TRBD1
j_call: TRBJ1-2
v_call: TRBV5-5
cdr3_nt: TGTGCCACCCGACAGGGGGAAGTCTATGGCTACACCTTC
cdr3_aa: CATRQGEVYGYTF

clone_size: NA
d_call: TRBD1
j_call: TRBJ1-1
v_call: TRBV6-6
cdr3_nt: TGTGCCAGCAGTTACCGGGACAGAACTGAAGCTTTCTTT
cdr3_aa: CASSYRDRTEAFF

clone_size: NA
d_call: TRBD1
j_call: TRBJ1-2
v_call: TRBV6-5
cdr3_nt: TGTGCCAGCAGGAGACAGGGGCAAACTGGCTACACCTTC
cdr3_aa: CASRRQGQTGYTF

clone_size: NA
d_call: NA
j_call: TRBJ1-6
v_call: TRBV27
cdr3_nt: TGTGCCAGCAGTTTATCGGGCAGAACTTCACCCCTCCACTTT
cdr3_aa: CASSLSGRTSPLHF

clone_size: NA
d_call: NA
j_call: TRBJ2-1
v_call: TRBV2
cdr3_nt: TGTGCCAGTTGCGGGGAGAACAATGAGCAGTTCTTC
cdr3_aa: CASCGENNEQFF

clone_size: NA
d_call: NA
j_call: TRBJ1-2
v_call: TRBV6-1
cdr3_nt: TGTGCCAGCAGTGACCATCTCCAACGGCGAGCGGGGAACTATGGCTACACCTTC
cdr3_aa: CASSDHLQRRAGNYGYTF

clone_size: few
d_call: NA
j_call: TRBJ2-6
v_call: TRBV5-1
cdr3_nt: TGCGCCACCAGACAGGCCCCTGGGGCCAACGTCCTGACTTTC
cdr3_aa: CATRQAPGANVLTF

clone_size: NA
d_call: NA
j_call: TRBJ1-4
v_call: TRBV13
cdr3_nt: TGTGCCAGCAGGCCCTGGTTTGGGCAGGGTAATGAAAAACTGTTTTTT
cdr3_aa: CASRPWFGQGNEKLFF

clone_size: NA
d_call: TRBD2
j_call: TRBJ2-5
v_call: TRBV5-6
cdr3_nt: TGTGCCAGCAGCTTGGGTTCTAGCGGGACTGGAGGGGAGACCCAGTACTTC
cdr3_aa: CASSLGSSGTGGETQYF

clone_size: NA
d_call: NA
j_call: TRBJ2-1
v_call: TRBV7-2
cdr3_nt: TGTGCCAGCAGCTTAAGGTGGGGGGGCAACGAGCAGTTCTTC
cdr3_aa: CASSLRWGGNEQFF

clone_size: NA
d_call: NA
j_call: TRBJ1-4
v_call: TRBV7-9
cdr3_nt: TGTTCCAGCAGCAGCAGGAATGTTGAACTGTTTTTT
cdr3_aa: CSSSSRNVELFF

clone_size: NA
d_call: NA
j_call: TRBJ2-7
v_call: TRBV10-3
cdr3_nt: TGTGCCATCAGCGAGTCCCTCGAGCAGTACTTC
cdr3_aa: CAISESLEQYF

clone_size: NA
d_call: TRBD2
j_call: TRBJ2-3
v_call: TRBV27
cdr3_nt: TGTGCCAGCAACATAGCGGGAACAGATACGCAGTATTTT
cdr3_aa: CASNIAGTDTQYF